This TCR beta chain was sequenced in a study of blood T cell repertoires in COVID-19. The protocol was immunoSEQ multiplex PCR, while the TCRdb copy is restricted to in-frame clones and leaves out a portion. The sample has roughly 250,000 clones; around 80% are singletons. This sequence originates from a middle-aged woman with active or convalescent COVID-19. The material sequenced was peripheral blood.

CDR3 sequence reads: CASGLGLATDEQFF. CDR3 coding DNA: TGTGCTAGTGGTTTGGGACTAGCGACGGATGAGCAGTTCTTC. V and J are TRBV12-5 and TRBJ2-1; TRBD2 agrees at 8 bases. Germline V lookup: CDR1 LGHNT, CDR2 FRNRAP. The V segment lost 1 base and the J segment 8 bases; nucleotides outside the gene matches: 4. CDR3 length equals 14 residues.